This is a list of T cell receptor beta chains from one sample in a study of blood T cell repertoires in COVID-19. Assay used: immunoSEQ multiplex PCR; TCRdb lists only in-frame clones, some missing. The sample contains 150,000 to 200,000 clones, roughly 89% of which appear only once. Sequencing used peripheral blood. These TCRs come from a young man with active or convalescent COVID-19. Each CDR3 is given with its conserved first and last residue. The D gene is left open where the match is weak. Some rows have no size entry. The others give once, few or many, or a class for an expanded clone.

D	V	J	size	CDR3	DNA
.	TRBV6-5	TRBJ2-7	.	CASRGGATREQYF	TGTGCCAGCCGAGGAGGGGCTACGCGCGAGCAGTACTTC
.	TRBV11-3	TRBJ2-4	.	CASSLRDTYYF	TGTGCCAGCAGCTTACGGGACACCTATTACTTC
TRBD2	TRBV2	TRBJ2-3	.	CASIRGRAGDTQYF	TGTGCCAGCATCCGCGGGAGGGCCGGGGATACGCAGTATTTT
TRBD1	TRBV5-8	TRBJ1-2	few	CASSLSSQGINYGYTF	TGTGCCAGCAGCTTGTCGTCACAGGGGATAAACTATGGCTACACCTTC
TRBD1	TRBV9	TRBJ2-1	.	CASSVGTGHNEQFF	TGTGCCAGCAGCGTCGGGACAGGGCATAATGAGCAGTTCTTC
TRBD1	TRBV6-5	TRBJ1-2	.	CASRRDRDNYGYTF	TGTGCCAGCAGAAGGGACAGGGACAACTATGGCTACACCTTC
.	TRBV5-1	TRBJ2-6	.	CASSLVGEPFSGANVLTF	TGCGCCAGCAGCTTGGTAGGGGAACCATTCTCTGGGGCCAACGTCCTGACTTTC
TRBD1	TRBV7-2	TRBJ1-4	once	CASSSDTGGKLFF	TGTGCCAGCAGCTCTGATACAGGGGGAAAACTGTTTTTT
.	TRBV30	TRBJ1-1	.	CAWSRGDRNTEAFF	TGTGCCTGGAGTCGCGGGGACCGCAACACTGAAGCTTTCTTT
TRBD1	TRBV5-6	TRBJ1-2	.	CASSLGLRAGGSNYGYTF	TGTGCCAGCAGCTTGGGGCTTCGAGCAGGGGGAAGTAACTATGGCTACACCTTC
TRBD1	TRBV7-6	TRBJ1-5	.	CASSPRGQGADQPQHF	TGTGCCAGCAGCCCTCGGGGACAGGGGGCGGATCAGCCCCAGCATTTT
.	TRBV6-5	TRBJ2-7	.	CASTERHFDEQYF	TGTGCCAGCACAGAGAGGCATTTCGACGAGCAGTACTTC
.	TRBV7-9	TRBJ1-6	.	CASSRRDGDSPLHF	TGTGCCAGCAGCCGGAGGGACGGAGATTCACCCCTCCACTTT
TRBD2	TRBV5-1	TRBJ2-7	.	CASSLGSGSSYEQYF	TGCGCCAGCAGCTTGGGGAGCGGGAGCTCCTACGAGCAGTACTTC
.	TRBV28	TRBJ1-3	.	CASSFVFRETSSGNTIYF	TGTGCCAGCAGTTTCGTTTTTCGGGAGACCAGCTCTGGAAACACCATATATTTT
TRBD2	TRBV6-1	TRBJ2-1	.	CASSDGLAGSNEQFF	TGTGCCAGCAGTGACGGACTAGCGGGGAGCAATGAGCAGTTCTTC
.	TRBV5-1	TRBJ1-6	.	CASSLAEENSPLHF	TGCGCCAGCAGCTTGGCCGAAGAGAATTCACCCCTCCACTTT
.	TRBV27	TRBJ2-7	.	CASSKRSSIEQYF	TGTGCCAGCTCTAAGCGATCCAGTATCGAGCAGTACTTC
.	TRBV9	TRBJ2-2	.	CASSVASNTGELFF	TGTGCCAGCAGCGTAGCTAGCAACACCGGGGAGCTGTTTTTT
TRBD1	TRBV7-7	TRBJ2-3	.	CASSLGDSSTDTQYF	TGTGCTAGCAGCTTAGGGGACAGCAGCACAGATACGCAGTATTTT
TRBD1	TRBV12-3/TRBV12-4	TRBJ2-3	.	CASSLRDRAQYF	TGTGCCAGCAGTCTCCGGGACAGGGCGCAGTATTTT
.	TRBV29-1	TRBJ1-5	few	CSVEAEEGGWPQHF	TGCAGCGTTGAAGCCGAAGAGGGGGGGTGGCCCCAGCATTTT
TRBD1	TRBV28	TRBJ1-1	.	CATGQGITEAFF	TGTGCCACCGGACAGGGGATCACTGAAGCTTTCTTT